This TCR beta chain was found in a study of blood T cell repertoires in COVID-19. At the level of the study: From the United States, Italy and Spain came samples of acute and convalescent COVID-19. PBMCs, B-cell-depleted T cells, or T cells provided the cDNA or gDNA that made up the material.

The CDR3 loop spans 12 amino acids. Trimming removed 2 bases from V and 10 bases from J, with 11 bases in between. The V gene's germline CDR1 is ENHRY and CDR2 SYGVKD. In the source study's methods: Scientists estimated how many nucleated cells there were by amplifying reference gene primers. TCRdb keeps only in-frame clones here, not all; method: immunoSEQ multiplex PCR. V and J calls plus clone size are reproduced from that table; the DNA served to infer D and trimming. The table lists a few hundred thousand clones, approximately 89% of them singletons, with around 8% in the top ten. This rearrangement joins TRBV10-3 to TRBJ1-2; TRBD1 is a possible D gene (5 bases). Sequencing was done on a sample of peripheral blood. This clonotype was obtained from a woman in her 50s who had recovered from COVID-19. For the CDR3, the DNA is TGTGCCATCAGTGAGGGACAAATAGACTACACCTTC. Amino acid sequence: CAISEGQIDYTF.